What follows are 24 T cell receptor beta chains derived from one specimen sequenced in a study of T cells after yellow fever vaccination (dated by TCRdb to between 2018 and 2021). Receptor amplification or capture employed 5' RACE. The sequencer listed for this sample is Illumina HiSeq 2500. TCRdb took the public reads, trimmed them with fastp at Q25, ran MiXCR for clone calling and kept in-frame beta chains. Rows with a matching CDR3 protein are joined into one entry that keeps the most common DNA and genes. This sample lists approximately 550,000 distinct CDR3 sequences; under 25% were detected once. Together, the top ten hold over 11% of the sample. Sample treatment or condition, as interpreted from the label and publication: live attenuated yellow fever vaccine strain. The sample here was PBMCs, taken 15 days after the yellow fever booster vaccination. These receptor sequences come from a man aged 30-40 years who received the YFV17D yellow fever vaccine.

This clonotype showed up just a few times. The chain couples TRBV14 to TRBJ1-1; no definite D call. Germline-derived CDR1 and CDR2 are SGHDN and FVKESK. V was trimmed by 2 bases and J by 2 bases, leaving 6 bases between them. CDR3 length: 13 amino acids. In DNA form, the CDR3 reads TGTGCCAGCAGCCAACATGAAAACACTGAAGCTTTCTTT. Translation gives CASSQHENTEAFF.

The chain recombines TRBV20-1 with TRBJ2-1, with TRBD2 matching 8 bases. The CDR3 loop spans 11 amino acids. Germline loops: CDR1 DFQATT, CDR2 SNEGSKA (reference sequence). V lost 0 bases, J lost 13 bases, and 2 bases stayed unmatched. The CDR3 here is CSARELAVQFF. As DNA, the CDR3 is TGCAGTGCTAGAGAACTAGCGGTCCAGTTCTTC.

This clonotype was detected a few times. The gene calls are TRBV10-3 and TRBJ2-5; D may be TRBD1 (5 bases). Germline CDR1 and CDR2: ENHRY and SYGVKD. This CDR3 is built from 16 residues. V was shortened by 5 bases and J by 5 bases, with 21 bases between the two germline ends. CDR3 sequence (DNA): TGTGCCATCAGTCAGACTTGGGGCACCCCCGAGGAGACCCAGTACTTC. The encoded protein is CAISQTWGTPEETQYF.

This clonotype was detected only a few times. The CDR3, as DNA: TGTGCCACCAGCAGAGGGGTCACAGATACGCAGTATTTT. Protein: CATSRGVTDTQYF. The chain employs TRBV15 and TRBJ2-3; D gene unclear. The germline CDR1 and CDR2 sequences are LNHNV and YYDKDF (reference sequence). V was trimmed by 1 base and J by 2 bases, leaving 4 bases between them. The CDR3 has 13 residues.

The genes are TRBV12-3 or TRBV12-4 and TRBJ2-3, with 10 bases lining up with TRBD2. The CDR3 covers 16 residues. V shed 6 bases and J 1 base; nucleotides not matched to a gene: 7. As DNA, the CDR3 is TGTGCCAGCAGCCGACGAGGGACTAGCGGCACAGATACGCAGTATTTT. This sequence encodes CASSRRGTSGTDTQYF.

This clonotype was seen a handful of times. This chain joins TRBV29-1 and TRBJ2-2; D call uncertain. The CDR3 extends over 12 amino acids. The germline V and J ends were trimmed by 2 bases and 4 bases, with 5 bases remaining between them. The germline gives CDR1 SQVTM, CDR2 ANQGSEA. The CDR3 region is CSVERFTGELFF. The CDR3 DNA sequence: TGCAGCGTTGAAAGGTTCACCGGGGAGCTGTTTTTT.

This sequence joins TRBV20-1 and TRBJ2-7, with a possible D match to TRBD1 (5 bases). CDR1 and CDR2 (germline): DFQATT, SNEGSKA (reference sequence). The CDR3 runs to 15 residues. Between the trimmed V and J ends, which lost 6 bases and 2 bases, there was a span of 20 bases. In DNA form, the CDR3 reads TGCAGTGCCAACCAAGCAGGGAAGGGAACCTACGAGCAGTACTTC. This translates into CSANQAGKGTYEQYF.

This clonotype has only a few counts. J is TRBJ2-5 and V is TRBV18, with 9 bases matching TRBD2. Germline CDR1 is KGHSH and CDR2 is LQKENI. This CDR3 comprises 15 residues. J was trimmed by 2 bases and V by 5 bases; bases with no gene match: 6. The CDR3 DNA sequence: TGTGCCAGCTCATCAGAGACTAGCGGACAAGAGACCCAGTACTTC. Translated, it gives CASSSETSGQETQYF.

This clonotype was recorded a few times. The chain joins TRBV18 to TRBJ2-7; 11 bases are shared with TRBD1. The junction had 6 bases not matched to a gene; V was cut back by 3 bases and J by 5 bases. This CDR3 spans 15 amino acids. Germline V gene data show CDR1 as KGHSH and CDR2 as LQKENI. The CDR3 loop reads CASSPRTGGHNEQYF. The CDR3 DNA reads as TGTGCCAGCTCACCCCGGACAGGGGGCCACAACGAGCAGTACTTC.

This chain connects TRBV5-4 to TRBJ2-1; TRBD1 aligns across 11 bases. V gave up 5 bases and J gave up 4 bases; unmatched junction bases: 5. Germline V lookup: CDR1 SGHNT, CDR2 YYREEE (reference sequence). The CDR3 has 15 residues. CDR3 sequence reads: CASRAGQGAYNEQFF. CDR3 nucleotide sequence: TGTGCCAGCAGGGCAGGACAGGGGGCTTACAATGAGCAGTTCTTC. Supplemented by reference TRBV5-4 and TRBJ2-1, the full variable domain reads ETGVTQSPTHLIKTRGQQVTLRCSSQSGHNTVSWYQQALGQGPQFIFQYYREEENGRGNFPPRFSGLQFPNYSSELNVNALELDDSALYLCASRAGQGAYNEQFFGPGTRLTVL.

The rearrangement links TRBV12-3 or TRBV12-4 to TRBJ2-1; the match to TRBD2 covers 8 bases. CDR3 length: 17 amino acids. The junction had 18 bases not matched to a gene; V was cut back by 6 bases and J by 8 bases. Written as DNA, the CDR3 is TGTGCCAGCAGCACCCCCTACCAGCGGGAGTCATACTATGAGCAGTTCTTC. Its translation is CASSTPYQRESYYEQFF.

A few counts support this clonotype. This chain links TRBV7-9 with TRBJ2-7; 7 bases are a match to TRBD2. The CDR3 loop spans 15 amino acids. Germline V CDR1 and CDR2: SEHNR, FQNEAQ (reference sequence). V dropped 5 bases and J dropped 4; count of bases not matched to a gene: 11. CDR3 coding DNA: TGTGCCAGCAGCCGTACTAGCGCGCGCGGGTACGAGCAGTACTTC. As protein: CASSRTSARGYEQYF.

A few counts support this clonotype. V usage is TRBV20-1 and J usage is TRBJ1-1, with D possibly TRBD1 on 5 matching bases. Trimming took 4 bases from V and 1 from J, leaving 16 bases between them. Germline-derived CDR1 and CDR2 are DFQATT and SNEGSKA (reference sequence). This CDR3 is 15 amino acids long. CDR3: CSAIHPGPKNTEAFF. The CDR3 DNA reads TGCAGTGCTATACACCCGGGACCGAAGAACACTGAAGCTTTCTTT.

V is TRBV20-1 and J is TRBJ2-1; TRBD2 agrees at 10 bases. Germline V lookup: CDR1 DFQATT, CDR2 SNEGSKA (reference sequence). With V trimmed by 0 bases and J by 0 bases, 14 bases remained unmatched. CDR3 length equals 20 residues. CDR3 region: CSARDYSGRQPGGSYNEQFF. CDR3 in DNA: TGCAGTGCTAGAGACTATAGCGGGAGGCAACCGGGGGGCTCCTACAATGAGCAGTTCTTC.

The chain links TRBV5-1 to TRBJ2-3; the match to TRBD2 covers 11 bases. CDR3 length equals 18 residues. Losses at the gene ends were 4 bases for V and 4 bases for J; bases not matched to a gene: 14. The germline V gene encodes CDR1 SGHRS and CDR2 YFSETQ. The CDR3 spells CASSRGTSGLRGADTQYF. The CDR3 DNA sequence: TGCGCCAGCAGCCGGGGGACTAGCGGCCTCAGGGGGGCAGATACGCAGTATTTT.

The rearrangement uses TRBV5-4 and TRBJ2-3; TRBD2 matches at 10 bases. Trimming took 4 bases from V and 6 from J; bases not matched to a gene: 8. CDR3 length equals 15 residues. Germline loops: CDR1 SGHNT, CDR2 YYREEE (reference sequence). CDR3 sequence: CASSRAGGQFDTQYF. Here the CDR3 DNA reads TGTGCCAGCAGCAGAGCGGGAGGGCAATTTGATACGCAGTATTTT.

This chain joins TRBV20-1 and TRBJ2-7; D might be TRBD1 or TRBD2, each matching 5 bases. From germline, CDR1 is DFQATT and CDR2 SNEGSKA (reference sequence). The CDR3 has 12 residues. V was trimmed by 8 bases and J by 2 bases, leaving 13 bases between them. CDR3 nucleotide sequence: TGCAGTTCCCGGGACCTCGCCTACGAGCAGTACTTC. Its translation: CSSRDLAYEQYF.

CDR3 in DNA: TGCGCCAGCAGCCAAGAATTTAAAGGGATCGGGGAGCTGTTTTTT. It yields the protein CASSQEFKGIGELFF. The gene calls are TRBV4-3 and TRBJ2-2; D unresolved. The CDR3 runs 15 residues. Trimming cost V 0 bases and J 7 bases, with 12 bases left between them. CDR1 and CDR2 from the germline V gene are LGHNA and YSLEER.

Remarks on this clonotype: Since a much larger clone is just one base distant, this may be a read error. The rearrangement uses TRBV3-1 and TRBJ2-7; 13 nucleotides align to TRBD2. The J segment lost 4 bases and the V segment lost 4 bases, leaving 4 bases of the junction unmatched. This CDR3 spans 15 amino acids. From germline, CDR1 is LGHDT and CDR2 YNNKEL (reference sequence). CDR3 sequence reads: CASSRGLAGEYEQYF. DNA for the CDR3: TGTGCCAGCAGCCGAGGACTAGCGGGAGAATACGAGCAGTACTTC.

The rearrangement links TRBV7-2 to TRBJ2-3; D is unclear. The V and J ends lost 4 bases and 9 bases respectively, with 11 bases between them. Per the germline V gene, CDR1 is SGHTA and CDR2 is FQGNSA. There are 12 residues in the CDR3. CDR3 residues: CASSYASDTQYF. In DNA form, the CDR3 reads TGTGCCAGCAGCTATGCTTCCGACACGCAGTATTTT.

This clonotype came up a few times. The chain recombines TRBV19 with TRBJ2-1, with D possibly being TRBD1 or TRBD2 (5 bases each). There are 11 residues in the CDR3. CDR1 is LNHDA, CDR2 SQIVND, per germline (reference sequence). Deletions cut 8 bases from V and 9 bases from J, with 11 bases between. CDR3 nucleotides: TGTGCCAGTTCGGGGCTAATTGAGCAGTTCTTC. This sequence encodes CASSGLIEQFF.

V and J are TRBV5-6 and TRBJ2-1; perhaps TRBD1 as D (6 bases). Trimming removed 3 bases from V and 2 bases from J, with 18 bases in between. The germline V gene has CDR1 SGHDT and CDR2 YYEEEE. The CDR3 covers 17 residues. In nucleotides, the CDR3 is TGTGCCAGCAGCTGGGGGTACAGGGTGGGAACCTACAATGAGCAGTTCTTC. The encoded protein is CASSWGYRVGTYNEQFF.

The chain combines TRBV12-3 or TRBV12-4 with TRBJ1-5; no firm D call. Trimming left V 5 bases short and J 7 bases short, with 12 bases between. The CDR3 length is 13 residues. CDR3 residues: CASSPVGGQPQHF. DNA of the CDR3: TGTGCCAGCAGTCCTGTAGGTGGACAGCCCCAGCATTTT.

The chain combines TRBV20-1 with TRBJ2-7, with 10 bases lining up with TRBD2. V gave up 3 bases and J gave up 6 bases; unmatched junction bases: 11. The CDR3 loop spans 15 amino acids. Germline V gene data show CDR1 as DFQATT and CDR2 as SNEGSKA (reference sequence). Here the CDR3 reads CSASRLAGVSGEQYF. The CDR3 DNA sequence: TGCAGTGCTAGTCGGCTAGCGGGAGTCTCTGGCGAGCAGTACTTC.